The rows below give T cell receptor beta chains drawn from one sample of a study of blood T cell repertoires in COVID-19. TCRdb keeps only in-frame clones here, not all; method: immunoSEQ multiplex PCR. The sample has just over 300,000 clones; approximately 86% are singletons. Sequenced sample: PBMCs or T cells enriched from blood (not recorded which). The receptors shown here come from a woman under 30 who had recovered from COVID-19. Both conserved end residues are trimmed from each CDR3. A D gene is named only where the DNA matches it firmly.

TRBJ2-3,TRBD1,TRBV7-9,ASSSRQGSFTDTQY
TRBJ2-7,.,TRBV5-6,ASSLYQGWVEQY
TRBJ1-2,.,TRBV5-1,ASSLEGGTYGYT
TRBJ1-6,TRBD1,TRBV2,ASSGDRQGSPLH
TRBJ1-6,.,TRBV19,ASSMQGNSPLH
TRBJ1-1,TRBD1,TRBV5-1,ASSPRDRGGRAF
TRBJ2-1,.,TRBV7-9,ASSPKQGNEQF
TRBJ2-2,.,TRBV7-3,ASSGQNTGELF
TRBJ1-2,.,TRBV4-2,ASSQEGQVYGYT
TRBJ2-5,.,TRBV7-6,ASSLAPSGLETQY
TRBJ2-1,TRBD2,TRBV27,ASSVTGTSLF
TRBJ2-5,TRBD2,TRBV3-1/TRBV3-2,ASSQALAGILYQETQY
TRBJ2-7,.,TRBV5-1,ASSWSPTAPSYEQY
TRBJ2-3,TRBD2,TRBV7-2,ASSSSAHLGTSGTDTQY
TRBJ2-3,TRBD2,TRBV5-4,ASTVELATIITDTQY
TRBJ1-1,TRBD1,TRBV5-8,ASSLLVSGQGGWTEAF
TRBJ2-5,TRBD2,TRBV28,ASSLLTSGQETQY
TRBJ2-7,TRBD2,TRBV3-1/TRBV3-2,ASSPRLAGGPDEQY
TRBJ2-7,TRBD1,TRBV5-1,ASSSVLGQGGEQY
TRBJ1-3,.,TRBV6-5,ASRGGANSGNTIY
TRBJ1-1,.,TRBV28,ASSTNRKAF
TRBJ2-1,.,TRBV11-2,ASSPPGTPSHNEQF
TRBJ1-1,.,TRBV7-3,ASSPRGGRSLNTEAF
TRBJ1-4,TRBD1,TRBV19,ASSGTGLGTNEKLF
TRBJ1-4,TRBD1,TRBV5-6,ASSFPGQINEKLF